The rows below give T cell receptor beta chains drawn from one sample of a study of blood T cell repertoires in COVID-19. Clones were read by immunoSEQ multiplex PCR, and TCRdb kept only the in-frame ones, dropping some. The sample yields under 300,000 clones, about 90% seen once. Sequencing input: PBMCs or T cells enriched from blood (not recorded which). The origin of the receptors is a woman aged 40-49 years who had been exposed to COVID-19. CDR3s include the opening cysteine and the closing phenylalanine or tryptophan. A D gene is named only where the DNA matches it firmly. The size entry is marked missing in some rows and otherwise reads once, few, many or a size class.

D: NA
J: TRBJ2-3
size: NA
V: TRBV28
CDR3: CASSFLTGGLTDTQYF
DNA: TGTGCCAGCAGTTTCCTTACCGGGGGGCTCACAGATACGCAGTATTTT

D: TRBD2
J: TRBJ2-1
size: NA
V: TRBV10-3
CDR3: CAISDELAGGPGEQFF
DNA: TGTGCCATCAGTGATGAGCTAGCGGGGGGGCCGGGTGAGCAGTTCTTC

D: TRBD1
J: TRBJ2-2
size: NA
V: TRBV5-1
CDR3: CASKLSGTGLTGELFF
DNA: TGTGCCAGCAAACTTTCCGGGACAGGGCTCACCGGGGAGCTGTTTTTT

D: TRBD1
J: TRBJ2-7
size: NA
V: TRBV28
CDR3: CASSYGGQGAGEQYF
DNA: TGTGCCAGCAGTTACGGGGGACAGGGAGCCGGCGAGCAGTACTTC

D: TRBD1
J: TRBJ1-2
size: NA
V: TRBV12-3/TRBV12-4
CDR3: CASGERQGYGYTF
DNA: TGTGCCAGCGGAGAACGACAGGGGTATGGCTACACCTTC

D: NA
J: TRBJ2-7
size: NA
V: TRBV7-9
CDR3: CASSLDQGREQYF
DNA: TGTGCCAGCAGCTTAGATCAGGGTCGCGAGCAGTACTTC

D: NA
J: TRBJ1-4
size: NA
V: TRBV18
CDR3: CASPRPDGGDEKLFF
DNA: TGTGCCAGCCCACGCCCCGACGGAGGGGATGAAAAACTGTTTTTT

D: NA
J: TRBJ2-7
size: NA
V: TRBV12-3/TRBV12-4
CDR3: CASRGSVEQYF
DNA: TGTGCCAGCAGGGGGAGTGTCGAGCAGTACTTC

D: TRBD2
J: TRBJ2-3
size: NA
V: TRBV4-1
CDR3: CASGLAGGDTQYF
DNA: TGCGCCAGCGGACTAGCGGGGGGGGATACGCAGTATTTT

D: NA
J: TRBJ2-5
size: few
V: TRBV3-1/TRBV3-2
CDR3: CASSQSIQETQYF
DNA: TGTGCCAGCAGCCAGAGTATTCAAGAGACCCAGTACTTC

D: NA
J: TRBJ1-1
size: once
V: TRBV2
CDR3: CASTTGLTEAFF
DNA: TGTGCCAGCACCACAGGGCTTACTGAAGCTTTCTTT

D: NA
J: TRBJ1-6
size: NA
V: TRBV4-1
CDR3: CASSQDERSSYNSPLHF
DNA: TGCGCCAGCAGCCAAGACGAGCGGAGCTCCTATAATTCACCCCTCCACTTT

D: NA
J: TRBJ2-3
size: NA
V: TRBV30
CDR3: CAWSVTERDTQYF
DNA: TGTGCCTGGAGTGTAACCGAGCGAGATACGCAGTATTTT

D: NA
J: TRBJ2-1
size: NA
V: TRBV27
CDR3: CASSFGRSSYNEQFF
DNA: TGTGCCAGCAGTTTTGGGAGGAGCTCCTACAATGAGCAGTTCTTC

D: NA
J: TRBJ1-1
size: NA
V: TRBV11-3
CDR3: CASSFAGLPEAFF
DNA: TGTGCCAGCAGCTTCGCAGGGTTGCCTGAAGCTTTCTTT

D: NA
J: TRBJ1-1
size: NA
V: TRBV4-1
CDR3: CASSQRGLEAFF
DNA: TGCGCCAGCAGCCAGAGAGGACTCGAAGCTTTCTTT

D: NA
J: TRBJ1-1
size: NA
V: TRBV2
CDR3: CASSDRIGGTEAFF
DNA: TGTGCCAGCAGTGATAGGATAGGGGGCACTGAAGCTTTCTTT

D: TRBD1
J: TRBJ1-2
size: NA
V: TRBV6-1
CDR3: CASRDRGQVSYTF
DNA: TGTGCCAGCAGGGACAGGGGGCAGGTGAGCTACACCTTC

D: NA
J: TRBJ1-4
size: NA
V: TRBV5-6
CDR3: CASSRRGEAHEKLFF
DNA: TGTGCCAGCAGCCGTCGGGGGGAAGCTCATGAAAAACTGTTTTTT

D: TRBD1
J: TRBJ2-3
size: NA
V: TRBV18
CDR3: CASLSGQGLGSTQYF
DNA: TGTGCCAGCTTGTCCGGACAGGGTTTGGGAAGTACGCAGTATTTT

D: NA
J: TRBJ1-1
size: few
V: TRBV7-3
CDR3: CASSPPESNTEAFF
DNA: TGTGCCAGCAGCCCACCCGAAAGCAACACTGAAGCTTTCTTT

D: TRBD1
J: TRBJ1-1
size: NA
V: TRBV24-1
CDR3: CATSDPTGWGATFF
DNA: TGTGCCACCAGTGACCCGACAGGGTGGGGGGCAACTTTCTTT

D: NA
J: TRBJ1-1
size: NA
V: TRBV28
CDR3: CASSFLRGGGPTGNTEAFF
DNA: TGTGCCAGCAGTTTCTTAAGAGGGGGGGGGCCAACCGGAAACACTGAAGCTTTCTTT

D: NA
J: TRBJ2-5
size: NA
V: TRBV24-1
CDR3: CATSGGGPETQYF
DNA: TGTGCCACCAGTGGTGGGGGCCCCGAGACCCAGTACTTC

D: NA
J: TRBJ1-4
size: NA
V: TRBV28
CDR3: CASSFPGNEKLFF
DNA: TGTGCCAGCAGTTTTCCAGGGAATGAAAAACTGTTTTTT

D: NA
J: TRBJ2-1
size: NA
V: TRBV7-9
CDR3: CASSQEGASYNEQFF
DNA: TGTGCCAGCAGCCAGGAGGGGGCCTCCTACAATGAGCAGTTCTTC

D: TRBD1
J: TRBJ2-2
size: NA
V: TRBV23-1
CDR3: CASSRWTGGSTGELFF
DNA: TGCGCCAGCAGCCGGTGGACAGGGGGCTCAACCGGGGAGCTGTTTTTT

D: TRBD2
J: TRBJ2-2
size: NA
V: TRBV2
CDR3: CASSEATSGVRRPELFF
DNA: TGTGCCAGCAGTGAAGCGACTAGCGGGGTTAGACGTCCGGAGCTGTTTTTT

D: TRBD1
J: TRBJ2-5
size: NA
V: TRBV27
CDR3: CASSLGYSHRGGRETQYF
DNA: TGTGCCAGCAGTTTAGGGTACAGTCACAGGGGCGGCAGGGAGACCCAGTACTTC

D: TRBD2
J: TRBJ2-1
size: NA
V: TRBV3-1/TRBV3-2
CDR3: CASSLAGRGYNEQFF
DNA: TGTGCCAGCAGCCTAGCGGGAAGGGGGTACAATGAGCAGTTCTTC

D: TRBD1
J: TRBJ2-3
size: NA
V: TRBV4-3
CDR3: CASSAGQGGADTQYF
DNA: TGCGCCAGCAGCGCCGGACAGGGAGGCGCAGATACGCAGTATTTT

D: NA
J: TRBJ1-2
size: once
V: TRBV19
CDR3: CASDPGQASNYGYTF
DNA: TGTGCCAGCGACCCGGGACAAGCCTCCAACTATGGCTACACCTTC

D: NA
J: TRBJ1-5
size: NA
V: TRBV7-2
CDR3: CASSLGGVQPQHF
DNA: TGTGCCAGCAGCTTAGGGGGAGTACAGCCCCAGCATTTT